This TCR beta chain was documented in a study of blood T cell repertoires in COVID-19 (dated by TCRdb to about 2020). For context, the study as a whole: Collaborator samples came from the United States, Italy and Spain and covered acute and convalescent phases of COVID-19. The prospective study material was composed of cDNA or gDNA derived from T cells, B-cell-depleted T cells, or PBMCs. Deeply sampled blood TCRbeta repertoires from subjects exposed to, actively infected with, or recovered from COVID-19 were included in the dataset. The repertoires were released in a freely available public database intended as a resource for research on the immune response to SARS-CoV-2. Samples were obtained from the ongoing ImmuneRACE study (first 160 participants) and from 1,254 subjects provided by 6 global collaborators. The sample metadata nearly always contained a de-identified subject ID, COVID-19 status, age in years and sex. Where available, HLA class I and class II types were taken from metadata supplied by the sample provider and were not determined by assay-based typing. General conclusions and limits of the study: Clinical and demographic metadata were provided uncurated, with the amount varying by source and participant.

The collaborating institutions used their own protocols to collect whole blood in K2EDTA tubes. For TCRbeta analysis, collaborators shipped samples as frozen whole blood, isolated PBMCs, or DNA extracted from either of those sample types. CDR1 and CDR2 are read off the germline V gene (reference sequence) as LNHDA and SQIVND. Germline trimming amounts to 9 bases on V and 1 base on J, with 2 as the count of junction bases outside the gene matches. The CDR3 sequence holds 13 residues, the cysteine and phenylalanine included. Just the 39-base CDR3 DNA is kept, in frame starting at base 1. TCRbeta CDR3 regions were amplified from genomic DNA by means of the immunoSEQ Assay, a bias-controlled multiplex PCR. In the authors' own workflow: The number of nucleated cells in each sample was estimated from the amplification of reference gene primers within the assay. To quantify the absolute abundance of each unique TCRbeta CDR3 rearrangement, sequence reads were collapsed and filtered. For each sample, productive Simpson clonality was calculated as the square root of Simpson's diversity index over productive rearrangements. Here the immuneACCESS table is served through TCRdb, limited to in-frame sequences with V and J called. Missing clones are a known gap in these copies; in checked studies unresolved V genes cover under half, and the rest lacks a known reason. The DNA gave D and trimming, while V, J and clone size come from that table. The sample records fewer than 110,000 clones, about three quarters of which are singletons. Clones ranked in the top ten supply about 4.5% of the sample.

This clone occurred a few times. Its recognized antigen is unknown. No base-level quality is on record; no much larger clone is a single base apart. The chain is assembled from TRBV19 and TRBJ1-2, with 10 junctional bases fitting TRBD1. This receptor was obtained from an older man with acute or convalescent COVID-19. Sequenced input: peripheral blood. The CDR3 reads CASRDRGNYGYTF. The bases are TGTGCCAGCCGGGACAGGGGTAACTATGGCTACACCTTC.